The present T cell receptor beta chain was sequenced within a study of blood T cells in healthy people across ages. The authors ran a second PCR of about 6 to 11 cycles using a sample-barcoded 5' primer and a J-beta primer mix. Every cDNA was tagged by a template-switch adaptor with 12 random nucleotides. TCRdb recomputed calls from the 5' RACE reads with MiXCR, one row per CDR3 protein. The sample consists of roughly 1.7 million distinct CDR3 sequences, about 31% of them appearing once. This clonotype appeared a few times. The CDR3 spans 16 residues. The ends were cut back, 5 bases at V and 2 bases at J, with 19 bases in the middle. Germline V gene sequence: CDR1 SGHVS, CDR2 FQNEAQ.

Source material: blood. The rearrangement links TRBV7-8 to TRBJ2-7; D is possibly TRBD1 or TRBD2 (5 bases each). This TCR was sampled from a woman in her twenties or thirties in good health. The CDR3: CASSRSVGGGTYEQYF. The CDR3 nucleotides are TGTGCCAGCAGCCGCTCGGTGGGTGGGGGAACCTACGAGCAGTACTTC.